This T cell receptor (beta chain) was captured by sequencing in a study of T-cell reconstitution after alpha-beta-depleted transplantation in children. Study observations and caveats: A year post-transplant, T-cell counts and diversity derived mostly from newly produced T cells.

This CDR3 is 14 amino acids long. The V gene's germline CDR1 is SQVTM and CDR2 ANQGSEA. The V segment lost 0 bases and the J segment 7 bases; nucleotides outside the gene matches: 1. At least ten counts were recorded for this clonotype. Its specificity is not known. The library targeted TCRbeta and was prepared with unique molecular identifiers. MiXCR, applied by TCRdb to the PCR reads, yields one record per CDR3 protein. The table lists about 200,000 distinct CDR3 sequences, roughly 6.3% of them singletons, with roughly 4.8% in the top ten. The chain is built from TRBV29-1 and TRBJ2-1; 12 bases line up with TRBD2. Source: PBMCs, taken before TCRalphabeta/CD19-depleted stem cell transplant. This receptor was taken from a girl under three years old with combined immunodeficiency, due to receive a stem cell transplant. The CDR3 DNA sequence: TGCAGCGTTGAAGATGGACTAGCGGGAAATGAGCAGTTCTTC. Translated: CSVEDGLAGNEQFF.